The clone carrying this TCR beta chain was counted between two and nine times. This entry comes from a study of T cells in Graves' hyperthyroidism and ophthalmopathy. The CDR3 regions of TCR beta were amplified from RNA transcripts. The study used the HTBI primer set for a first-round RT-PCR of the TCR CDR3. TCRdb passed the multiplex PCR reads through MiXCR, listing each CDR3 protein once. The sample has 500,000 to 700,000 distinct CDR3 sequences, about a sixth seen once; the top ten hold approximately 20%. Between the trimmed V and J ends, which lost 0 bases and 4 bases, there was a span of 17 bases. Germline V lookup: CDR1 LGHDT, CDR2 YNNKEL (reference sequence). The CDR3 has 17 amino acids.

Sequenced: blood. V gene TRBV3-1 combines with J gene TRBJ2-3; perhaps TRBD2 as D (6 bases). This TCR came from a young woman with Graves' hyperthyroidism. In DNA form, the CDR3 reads TGTGCCAGCAGCCAAGATTTACGGGGGATCGGACCAGATACGCAGTATTTT. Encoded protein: CASSQDLRGIGPDTQYF.